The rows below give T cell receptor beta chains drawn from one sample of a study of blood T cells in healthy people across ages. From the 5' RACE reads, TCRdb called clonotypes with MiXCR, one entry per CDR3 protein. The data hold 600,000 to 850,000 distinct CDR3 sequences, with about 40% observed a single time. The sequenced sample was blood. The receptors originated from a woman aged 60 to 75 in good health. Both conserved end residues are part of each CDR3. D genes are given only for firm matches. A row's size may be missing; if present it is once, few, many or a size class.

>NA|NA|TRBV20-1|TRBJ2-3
TGCAGTGCTCGTCGGGAGCCTCGGGATACGCAGTATTTT
CSARREPRDTQYF
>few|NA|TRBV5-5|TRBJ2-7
TGTGCCAGCAGCTGGAAAGGGCCGTTGGAAGCCCCCTACGAGCAGTACTTC
CASSWKGPLEAPYEQYF
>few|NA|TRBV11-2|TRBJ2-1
TGTGCCAGCAGCTCCGGCCCCGGGACGGGGATCAATGAGCAGTTCTTC
CASSSGPGTGINEQFF
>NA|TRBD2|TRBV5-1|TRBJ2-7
TGCGCCAGCAGCCCGGGACTAGCGGACCACGAGCAGTACTTC
CASSPGLADHEQYF
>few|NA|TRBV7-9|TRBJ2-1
TGTGCCAGCAGCTTAGGGGAGAACAATGAGCAGTTCTTC
CASSLGENNEQFF
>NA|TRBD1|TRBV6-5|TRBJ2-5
TGTGCCAGCAGTCCCGGACAGGCGAGAGAGACCCAGTACTTC
CASSPGQARETQYF
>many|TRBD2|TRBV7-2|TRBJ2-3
TGTGCCAGCAGCTTAGGATCTAGCGGGATGGGGGCAGATACGCAGTATTTT
CASSLGSSGMGADTQYF
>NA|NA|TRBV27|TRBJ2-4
TGTGCCAGCAGGCCGGACAGAGAAAACATTCAGTACTTC
CASRPDRENIQYF
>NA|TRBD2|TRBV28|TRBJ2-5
TGTGCCAGCAGCATAGCGGGGCCGCCAGGGGCCCAGTACTTC
CASSIAGPPGAQYF
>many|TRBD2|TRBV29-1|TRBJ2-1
TGCAGCGTTGAAGAAGCGGGGGCCCTCAATGAGCAGTTCTTC
CSVEEAGALNEQFF
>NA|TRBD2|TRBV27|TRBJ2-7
TGTGCCAACAGTTTACTTAGCGGGAACTCCTACGAGCAGTACTTC
CANSLLSGNSYEQYF
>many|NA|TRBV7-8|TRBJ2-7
TGTGCCAGCAGCCGTCAGGGTTTCCACGAGCAGTACTTC
CASSRQGFHEQYF
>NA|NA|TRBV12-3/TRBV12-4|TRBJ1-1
TGTGCCAGCGGCCCGGGGGAGGGGGGTTTGAACACTGAAGCTTTCTTT
CASGPGEGGLNTEAFF
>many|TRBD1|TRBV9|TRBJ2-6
TGTGCCAGCAGCCGAGGACAGGGGGCTTTTTCCGGGGCCAACGTCCTGACTTTC
CASSRGQGAFSGANVLTF
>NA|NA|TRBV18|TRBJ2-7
TGTGCCAGCTCACCTGGGACACCTCCTATCTACGAGCAGTACTTC
CASSPGTPPIYEQYF
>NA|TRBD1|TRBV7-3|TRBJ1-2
TGTGCCAGCAGCCCGGGACAGAGCTGGGGCTACACCTTC
CASSPGQSWGYTF
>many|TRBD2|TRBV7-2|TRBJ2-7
TGTGCCAGCAGCTTAGCTAGCGGGAGCATTGTCGGGCGGTACTTC
CASSLASGSIVGRYF
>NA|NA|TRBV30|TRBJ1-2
TGTGCCTGGAGGGCAACAGGGAACTATGGCTACACCTTC
CAWRATGNYGYTF
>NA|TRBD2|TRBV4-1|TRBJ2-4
TGCGCCAGCAGCCCCTCACAAGGATGGGATGCGGGAGGGCAGTACTTC
CASSPSQGWDAGGQYF
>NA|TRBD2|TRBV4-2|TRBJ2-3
TGTGCCAGCAGCCAAGTGAGCGGGGGGGCCTTAAGCACAGATACGCAGTATTTT
CASSQVSGGALSTDTQYF
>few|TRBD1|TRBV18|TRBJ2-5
TGTGCCAGTTCACCGCTATGGGACAGCCAAGAGACCCAGTACTTC
CASSPLWDSQETQYF
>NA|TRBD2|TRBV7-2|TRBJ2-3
TGTGCCAGCAGCTTCAGGTCTAGCGGGACTAGCACAGATACGCAGTATTTT
CASSFRSSGTSTDTQYF
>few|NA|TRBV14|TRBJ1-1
TGTGCCAGCAGCCTCCAAGGGGCGGCGAACACTGAAGCTTTCTTT
CASSLQGAANTEAFF
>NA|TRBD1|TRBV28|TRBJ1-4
TGTGCCAGCAGCGCCACAGGGGCCCAGCACGAAAAACTGTTTTTT
CASSATGAQHEKLFF
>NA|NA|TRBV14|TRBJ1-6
TGTGCCAGCAGCCAAGACCTTCATTCACCCCTCCACTTT
CASSQDLHSPLHF
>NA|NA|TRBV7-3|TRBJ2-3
TGTGCCAGCAGCTTGGGGCCCGGGGATACGCAGTATTTT
CASSLGPGDTQYF
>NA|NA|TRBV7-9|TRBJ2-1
TGTGCCAGCAGTGTAGCGAAGCAGTTCTTC
CASSVAKQFF
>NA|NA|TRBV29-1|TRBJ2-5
TGCAGCGTTGAAGATAACCAGAGGGAGACCCAGTACTTC
CSVEDNQRETQYF
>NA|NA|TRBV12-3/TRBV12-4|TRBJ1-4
TGTGCCAGCACCTTAACCACGGGGGGATACGAAAAACTGTTTTTT
CASTLTTGGYEKLFF
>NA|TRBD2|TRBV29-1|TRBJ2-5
TGCAGCCCGGGAGGTAGCGGGGGGGAGGGTGAGCAGTACTTC
CSPGGSGGEGEQYF
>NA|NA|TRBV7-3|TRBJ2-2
TGTGCCAGCAGCTTAGCTAGTCCTCAGAACACCGGGGAGCTGTTTTTT
CASSLASPQNTGELFF
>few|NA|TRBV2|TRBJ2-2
TGTGCCAGCAGTCCAGGACGTAACACCGGGGAGCTGTTTTTT
CASSPGRNTGELFF
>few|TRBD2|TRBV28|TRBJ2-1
TGTGCCAGCAGGGGTCTAGCGGGCCGAAATGAGCAGTTCTTC
CASRGLAGRNEQFF
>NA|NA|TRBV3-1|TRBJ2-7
TGTGCCAGCAGCCCCGTTGGTCCCTGCGAGCAGTACTTC
CASSPVGPCEQYF
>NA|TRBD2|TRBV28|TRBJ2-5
TGTGCCAGCAGTTTAACCGCGGGACTAGCGGGAGGATGGCAGTACTTC
CASSLTAGLAGGWQYF
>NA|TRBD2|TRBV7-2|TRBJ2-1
TGTGCCAGCAGCTTTAAAGCGGGAGGGCCAAATGAGCAGTTCTTC
CASSFKAGGPNEQFF
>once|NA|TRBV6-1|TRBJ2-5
TGTGCCAGCAGTGAACTAATCGGATACCAAGAGACCCAGTACTTC
CASSELIGYQETQYF
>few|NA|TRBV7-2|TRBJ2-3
TGTGCCAGCAGCATGGACGGGGTCATGTCAGATACGCAGTATTTT
CASSMDGVMSDTQYF
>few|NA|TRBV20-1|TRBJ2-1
TGCAGTGCTAGTCCTCCTGGCGGGATAACAATGAAACAGTTCTTC
CSASPPGGITMKQFF
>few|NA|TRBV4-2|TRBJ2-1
TGTGCCAGCAGCCAAGGAGGGGTACCCCCTAATGAGCAGTTCTTC
CASSQGGVPPNEQFF